A single sample is the source of the 32 T cell receptor beta chains below, sequenced in a study of regulatory T cells in long-lasting Graves disease. Time point of the sample: newly diagnosed GD, antithyroid drugs for less than 3 months. PBMC RNA served as the TCR library source. Sequencing libraries for TCR beta were prepared with iRepertoire HTBI primers and Arm-PCR of CDR3 regions. TCRdb reprocessed the multiplex PCR reads with MiXCR, giving one entry per CDR3 protein. The sample includes 350,000 to 500,000 distinct CDR3 sequences, roughly 15% of them seen just once. These data also featured in a second study, about T cells in Graves' hyperthyroidism and ophthalmopathy.

The sample in question was peripheral blood mononuclear cells (PBMCs), obtained at new diagnosis, from a patient treated with antithyroid drugs. These receptors originate from a woman in her 50s with Graves disease.

This sequence joins TRBV18 and TRBJ2-5; D perhaps matches TRBD2 (5 bases). The V and J ends lost 5 bases and 1 base respectively, with 14 bases between them. CDR3 length equals 15 residues. Looked up from germline, CDR1 is KGHSH and CDR2 is LQKENI. The CDR3 region has the DNA TGTGCCAGCTCATTTCAGCCGGCGGGCCAAGAGACCCAGTACTTC. This translates into CASSFQPAGQETQYF.

A few counts support this clonotype. The rearrangement links TRBV29-1 to TRBJ2-3, with D tentatively TRBD1 (8 bases). V gave up 3 bases and J gave up 5 bases, with 15 bases separating them. The germline gives CDR1 SQVTM, CDR2 ANQGSEA. This CDR3 contains 14 residues. CDR3 nucleotides: TGCAGCGTTGACGTTACAGGGGGGGTAGATACGCAGTATTTT. Protein: CSVDVTGGVDTQYF.

Turning to this clonotype: This clone may be a read error of a much larger clone one base away. The rearrangement joins TRBV28 to TRBJ1-5; D is unclear. The CDR3 has 14 residues. The germline CDR1 and CDR2 sequences are MDHEN and SYDVKM. Trimming shortened V by 7 bases and J by 4 bases, and 14 bases separated the two germline ends. DNA for the CDR3: TGTGCCAGCACCCGCGAGGAGCTTAATCAGCCCCAGCATTTT. It encodes CASTREELNQPQHF.

V usage is TRBV3-1 and J usage is TRBJ2-1, with D uncertain. This CDR3 contains 14 residues. Between the trimmed V and J ends, which lost 5 bases and 4 bases, there was a span of 12 bases. The germline V gene encodes CDR1 LGHDT and CDR2 YNNKEL (reference sequence). Here the CDR3 reads CASSVGVGYNEQFF. DNA for the CDR3: TGTGCCAGCAGCGTTGGGGTAGGATACAATGAGCAGTTCTTC.

A few counts support this clonotype. The chain couples TRBV5-1 to TRBJ2-2; TRBD2 is a possible D gene (8 bases). Trimming left V 4 bases short and J 5 bases short, with 21 bases between. The CDR3 runs 17 residues. Germline V lookup: CDR1 SGHRS, CDR2 YFSETQ. CDR3 nucleotide sequence: TGCGCCAGCAGCGCCCCCGGGGGGGACAGCTCTACCGGGGAGCTGTTTTTT. It specifies CASSAPGGDSSTGELFF.

This clonotype has ten or more counts. The chain has TRBV6-1 and TRBJ2-1; 14 bases agree with TRBD2. The CDR3 covers 15 residues. CDR1 is MNHNS, CDR2 SASEGT, per germline. With V trimmed by 6 bases and J by 7 bases, 5 bases remained unmatched. CDR3 loop: CASRTGTSGSNEQFF. For the CDR3, the DNA is TGTGCCAGCAGGACAGGGACTAGCGGGAGTAATGAGCAGTTCTTC.

The chain couples TRBV27 to TRBJ2-7; tentative D call: TRBD2 (5 bases). The CDR3 is 15 residues long. V was cut by 2 bases and J by 2 bases, with 13 bases left in between. Germline-derived CDR1 and CDR2 are MNHEY and SMNVEV (reference sequence). The chain's CDR3 is CASSLPGVAAYEQYF. CDR3 sequence (DNA): TGTGCCAGCAGTTTACCCGGGGTAGCAGCCTACGAGCAGTACTTC.

The chain carries TRBV30 and TRBJ1-5; maybe TRBD1 (5 bases). V was shortened by 7 bases and J by 0 bases, with 7 bases between the two germline ends. CDR1 is GTSNPN, CDR2 SVGIG, per germline (reference sequence). The CDR3 length is 12 residues. CDR3 region: CAYGHSNQPQHF. The CDR3, as DNA: TGTGCCTACGGACATAGCAATCAGCCCCAGCATTTT.

This clonotype appeared many times. The V gene is TRBV5-1, the J gene TRBJ2-7, with D hard to call. In germline, CDR1 is SGHRS, CDR2 YFSETQ. This CDR3 has 15 amino acids. The V gene lost 3 bases and the J gene lost 2 bases, with 15 bases spanning the gap. The CDR3 protein is CASSSRLGGAYEQYF. CDR3 bases: TGCGCCAGCAGCTCCCGGTTAGGTGGAGCCTACGAGCAGTACTTC.

In its sample, this clonotype was seen many times. The chain joins TRBV13 to TRBJ1-2; perhaps TRBD1 as D (6 bases). Germline assignment: CDR1 PRHDT and CDR2 FYEKMQ (reference sequence). The CDR3 totals 14 residues. With 5 bases removed from V and 2 bases from J, the gap between germline ends came to 12 bases. CDR3 nucleotide sequence: TGTGCCAGCAGCCTCCGGACAGCAAACTATGGCTACACCTTC. It translates to CASSLRTANYGYTF.

This clonotype was seen at least ten times. This chain joins TRBV27 and TRBJ1-2; 7 bases are shared with TRBD1. The germline V gene has CDR1 MNHEY and CDR2 SMNVEV (reference sequence). This CDR3 is 13 amino acids long. V was clipped by 4 bases and J by 7 bases; unmatched bases: 6. Here the CDR3 reads CASSSNRGGGYTF. The CDR3 DNA is TGTGCCAGCAGTTCCAACAGGGGCGGTGGCTACACCTTC.

Only a few counts were recorded for this clonotype. The J gene is TRBJ2-1, the V gene TRBV10-3, with TRBD2 matching 9 bases. CDR1 and CDR2 from the germline V gene are ENHRY and SYGVKD. The CDR3 runs 17 residues. J lost 3 bases, V lost 3 bases, and 9 bases had no gene match. The CDR3 DNA follows: TGTGCCATCAGTGACCCATCTAGCGGGAAGCGCTACAATGAGCAGTTCTTC. It yields the protein CAISDPSSGKRYNEQFF.

This clonotype was counted many times. The chain links TRBV11-2 to TRBJ2-7; 12 bases are shared with TRBD2. The CDR3 contains 15 residues. Per the germline V gene, CDR1 is SGHAT and CDR2 is FQNNGV. V lost 3 bases, J lost 2 bases, and 2 bases stayed unmatched. CDR3 bases: TGTGCCAGCAGCTTTGGACTAGCGGGACCCTACGAGCAGTACTTC. It specifies CASSFGLAGPYEQYF.

This clonotype has at least ten counts. The genes are TRBV5-1 and TRBJ2-3; D call uncertain. CDR3 length: 15 amino acids. The V end lost 4 bases, the J end lost 0 bases, and 12 bases lay between the germline ends. CDR1 and CDR2 from the germline V gene are SGHRS and YFSETQ. The CDR3 region is CASSHTKTSTDTQYF. The DNA for the CDR3 is TGCGCCAGCAGCCATACAAAAACTAGCACAGATACGCAGTATTTT.

Worth noting for this clonotype: With a much larger clone just one base away, this may be a read error. The CDR3 is CASSSNLTPQEAQYF. The CDR3 nucleotides are TGTGCCAGCAGTTCCAACCTCACACCCCAAGAGGCCCAGTACTTC. The chain joins TRBV12-3 or TRBV12-4 to TRBJ2-5, with D uncertain. There are 15 residues in the CDR3.

The chain couples TRBV19 to TRBJ2-7, with D possibly TRBD2 on 6 matching bases. Germline loops: CDR1 LNHDA, CDR2 SQIVND (reference sequence). The CDR3 extends over 12 amino acids. Trimming shortened V by 10 bases and J by 0 bases, and 10 bases separated the two germline ends. In DNA, the CDR3 is TGTGCCACCGCGGGGTCCTCCTACGAGCAGTACTTC. This gives the protein CATAGSSYEQYF.

This clonotype was picked up a small number of times. The chain employs TRBV5-1 and TRBJ2-7; weak D call: TRBD2 (5 bases). Germline V gives CDR1 SGHRS, CDR2 YFSETQ. The CDR3 consists of 15 residues. V was shortened by 0 bases and J by 5 bases, with 15 bases between the two germline ends. Here the CDR3 reads CASSLGSLEVDEQYF. CDR3 coding DNA: TGCGCCAGCAGCTTGGGCTCATTGGAGGTTGACGAGCAGTACTTC.

The chain couples TRBV27 to TRBJ1-5, with no clear D. CDR1 and CDR2 from the germline V gene are MNHEY and SMNVEV (reference sequence). V dropped 3 bases and J dropped 0 bases, with 6 bases sitting between them. The CDR3 totals 14 residues. The CDR3: CASSLRYSNQPQHF. CDR3 nucleotides: TGTGCCAGCAGTTTGAGATATAGCAATCAGCCCCAGCATTTT.

This rearrangement joins TRBV28 to TRBJ2-1, with 10 nucleotides matching TRBD2. After removal of 5 bases from V and 8 bases from J, the junction contained 12 bases not matched to a gene. Per the germline V gene, CDR1 is MDHEN and CDR2 is SYDVKM. The CDR3 runs to 16 residues. CDR3 coding DNA: TGTGCCAGCAGTCCGCACTCTAGCGGGGGAGCGGATGAGCAGTTCTTC. Translation gives CASSPHSSGGADEQFF.

This clonotype was counted at least ten times. J is TRBJ2-7 and V is TRBV28; perhaps TRBD1 as D (5 bases). This CDR3 is built from 16 residues. Germline CDR1 is MDHEN and CDR2 is SYDVKM. Deletions cut 9 bases from V and 1 base from J, with 22 bases between. For the CDR3, the DNA is TGTGCCAGTCAGGAATCAGGGCAAACATTTTCCTACGAGCAGTACTTC. Its protein is CASQESGQTFSYEQYF.

This clonotype was seen more than once but under ten times. V is TRBV5-5 and J is TRBJ2-2; TRBD2 is a possible D gene (5 bases). CDR1 is SGHKS, CDR2 YYEKEE, per germline (reference sequence). Trimming took off 2 bases at V and 1 base at J, with 18 bases between the two ends. The CDR3 is 18 residues long. The CDR3 reads CASSFLITRSLNTGELFF. The CDR3 DNA sequence: TGTGCCAGCAGCTTCCTAATTACTAGATCCTTGAACACCGGGGAGCTGTTTTTT.

This clonotype was seen at least ten times. The chain has TRBV2 and TRBJ1-1; perhaps TRBD1 as D (5 bases). The CDR3 totals 13 residues. Trimming stripped 8 bases from V and 5 bases from J, with 15 bases between. Germline V CDR1 and CDR2: SNHLY, FYNNEI. The DNA of the CDR3 is TGTGCCAGCGGTGGGGGGGGTAGGACTGAAGCTTTCTTT. It specifies CASGGGGRTEAFF.

V gene TRBV7-9 combines with J gene TRBJ2-7; 10 bases line up with TRBD1. V shed 5 bases and J 2 bases; nucleotides not matched to a gene: 9. The CDR3 has 16 amino acids. CDR1 is SEHNR, CDR2 FQNEAQ, per germline (reference sequence). The CDR3 nucleotides are TGTGCCAGCAGCCCACGCACCGGGACAGGGGCCTACGAGCAGTACTTC. Its translation is CASSPRTGTGAYEQYF.

This CDR3 is CASSLGSGGRYGYTF. The CDR3 nucleotides read TGTGCCAGCAGCTTAGGGTCAGGGGGCCGGTATGGCTACACCTTC. The V gene is TRBV7-2, the J gene TRBJ1-2, with 8 positions matching TRBD1. The CDR3 runs 15 residues. After removal of 1 base from V and 5 bases from J, the junction contained 6 bases not matched to a gene. The germline CDR1 and CDR2 sequences are SGHTA and FQGNSA.

This clonotype was seen only a few times. The CDR3 loop is CASSNRLASDTQYF. In DNA, the CDR3 is TGTGCCAGCAGTAACCGACTAGCGTCGGATACGCAGTATTTT. The rearrangement joins TRBV6-2 or TRBV6-3 to TRBJ2-3, with TRBD2 matching over 8 bases. The V gene end was trimmed by 5 bases and the J gene end by 6 bases; junction bases not matched to a gene: 7. The CDR3 is 14 residues long. Germline-derived CDR1 and CDR2 are MNHEY and SVGEGT.

With regard to this clonotype: A much larger clone sits a single nucleotide away, making a read error possible. The chain combines TRBV6-1 with TRBJ2-7; 14 bases are a match to TRBD2. CDR3 length: 16 amino acids. CDR1 and CDR2 from the germline V gene are MNHNS and SASEGT. The CDR3: CASSELGLAGAYGQYF. The CDR3, as DNA: TGTGCCAGCAGTGAACTGGGACTAGCGGGGGCCTACGGGCAGTACTTC.

This clonotype was counted only a few times. The CDR3 loop reads CASSQGQRTQYF. CDR3 in DNA: TGTGCCAGCAGCCAAGGACAGCGGACCCAGTACTTC. The chain recombines TRBV14 with TRBJ2-5; tentative D call: TRBD1 (5 bases). In germline, CDR1 is SGHDN, CDR2 FVKESK. V gave up 1 base and J gave up 7 bases, with 7 bases separating them. This CDR3 contains 12 residues.

This clonotype was detected only once. The DNA for the CDR3 is TGTGCCAGCAAAGGGACAGGGCCGTACAAAAAACTGTTTTTT. Its protein is CASKGTGPYKKLFF. The chain is built from TRBV3-1 and TRBJ1-4; 9 positions match TRBD1. From germline, CDR1 is LGHDT and CDR2 YNNKEL (reference sequence). The CDR3 is made up of 14 amino acids. After removal of 7 bases from V and 9 bases from J, the junction contained 9 bases not matched to a gene.

This chain connects TRBV6-1 to TRBJ2-6; D uncertain. From germline, CDR1 is MNHNS and CDR2 SASEGT. Trimming shortened V by 1 base and J by 0 bases, and 10 bases separated the two germline ends. The CDR3 is made up of 17 amino acids. The CDR3 spells CASSEVLMASGANVLTF. In DNA form, the CDR3 reads TGTGCCAGCAGTGAAGTCCTCATGGCCTCTGGGGCCAACGTCCTGACTTTC.

This clonotype has a single count. This is likely an artifact of a read error, given a far larger clone one base away. The chain links TRBV11-1 to TRBJ2-7; D gene ambiguous. Germline CDR1 and CDR2: SGHAT and FQDESV (reference sequence). The CDR3 is 17 amino acids. The CDR3 reads CTSSLDRIHGGNYEQYF. The CDR3 DNA reads TGTACCAGCAGCCTAGATCGAATACATGGCGGCAACTACGAGCAGTACTTC.

This clonotype was seen ten or more times. This rearrangement joins TRBV6-5 to TRBJ1-2, with unresolved D. V was cut by 0 bases and J by 0 bases, with 11 bases left in between. The CDR3 extends over 16 amino acids. The germline gives CDR1 MNHEY, CDR2 SVGAGI. CDR3 sequence: CASSYSSASTNYGYTF. The CDR3 DNA reads as TGTGCCAGCAGTTACTCGTCAGCCTCTACTAACTATGGCTACACCTTC.

The chain uses TRBV4-2 and TRBJ2-1, with D perhaps TRBD1 (6 bases). Germline lookup yields CDR1 LGHNA and CDR2 YNFKEQ. The CDR3 contains 15 residues. Trimming removed 0 bases from V and 6 bases from J, with 12 bases in between. CDR3 nucleotide sequence: TGTGCCAGCAGCCAAGATGAACAGGGCCCCAATGAGCAGTTCTTC. Translation: CASSQDEQGPNEQFF.